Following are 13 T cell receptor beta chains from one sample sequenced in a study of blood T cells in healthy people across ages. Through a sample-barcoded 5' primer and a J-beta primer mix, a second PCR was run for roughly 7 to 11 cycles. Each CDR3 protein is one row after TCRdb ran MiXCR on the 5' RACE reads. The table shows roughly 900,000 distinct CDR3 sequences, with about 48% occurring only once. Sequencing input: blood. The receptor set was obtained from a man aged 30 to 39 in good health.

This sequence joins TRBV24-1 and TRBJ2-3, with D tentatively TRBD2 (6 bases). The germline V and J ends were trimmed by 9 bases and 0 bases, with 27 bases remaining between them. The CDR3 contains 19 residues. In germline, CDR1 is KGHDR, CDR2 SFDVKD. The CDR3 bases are TGTGCCACCCAGGGCCCCTCTGGGGGGTATTCTGCTAGCACAGATACGCAGTATTTT. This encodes CATQGPSGGYSASTDTQYF.

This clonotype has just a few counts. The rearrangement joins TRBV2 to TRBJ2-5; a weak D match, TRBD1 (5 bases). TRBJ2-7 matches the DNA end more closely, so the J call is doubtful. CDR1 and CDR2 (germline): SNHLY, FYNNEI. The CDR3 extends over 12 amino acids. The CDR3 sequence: CASVSQGSEQYF. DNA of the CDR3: TGTGCCAGCGTCTCCCAGGGATCCGAGCAGTACTTC.

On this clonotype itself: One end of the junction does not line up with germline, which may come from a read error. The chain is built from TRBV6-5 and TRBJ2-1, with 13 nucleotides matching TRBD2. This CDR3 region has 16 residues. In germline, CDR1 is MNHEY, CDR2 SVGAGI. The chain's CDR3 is CTSRALAGGTSSEQFF. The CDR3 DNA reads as TGTACCAGCAGGGCACTAGCGGGGGGGACCTCCAGTGAGCAGTTCTTC.

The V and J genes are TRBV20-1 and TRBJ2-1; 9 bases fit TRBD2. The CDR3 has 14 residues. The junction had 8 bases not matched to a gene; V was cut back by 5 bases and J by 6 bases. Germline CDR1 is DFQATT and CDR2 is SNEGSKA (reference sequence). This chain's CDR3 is CSAPPSGVFNEQFF. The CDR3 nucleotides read TGCAGTGCTCCTCCTAGCGGGGTCTTCAATGAGCAGTTCTTC.

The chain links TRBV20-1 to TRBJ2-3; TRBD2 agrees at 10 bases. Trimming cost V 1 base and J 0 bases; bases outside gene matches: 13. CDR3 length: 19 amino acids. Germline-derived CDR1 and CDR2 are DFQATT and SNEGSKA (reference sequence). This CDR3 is CSARAGAGGPETSTDTQYF. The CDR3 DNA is TGCAGTGCTAGAGCCGGAGCGGGGGGGCCGGAAACTAGCACAGATACGCAGTATTTT.

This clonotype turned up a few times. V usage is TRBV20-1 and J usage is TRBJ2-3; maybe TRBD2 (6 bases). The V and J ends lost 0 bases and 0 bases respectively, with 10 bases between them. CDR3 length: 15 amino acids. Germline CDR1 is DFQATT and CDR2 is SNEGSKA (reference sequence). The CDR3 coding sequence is TGCAGTGCTAGAGATGGCCTAGCGAGCACAGATACGCAGTATTTT. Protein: CSARDGLASTDTQYF.

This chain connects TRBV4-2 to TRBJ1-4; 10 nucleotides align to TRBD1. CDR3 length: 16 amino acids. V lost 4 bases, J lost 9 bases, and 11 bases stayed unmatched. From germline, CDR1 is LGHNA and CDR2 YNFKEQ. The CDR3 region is CASSRNPGQGFKKLFF. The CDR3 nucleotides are TGTGCCAGCAGCCGGAACCCGGGACAGGGGTTCAAAAAACTGTTTTTT.

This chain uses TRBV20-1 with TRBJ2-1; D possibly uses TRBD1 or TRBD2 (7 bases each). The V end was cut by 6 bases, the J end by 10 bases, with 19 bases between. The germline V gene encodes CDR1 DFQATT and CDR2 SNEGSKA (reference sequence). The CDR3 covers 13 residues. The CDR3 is CSALDRQAGEQFF. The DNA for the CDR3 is TGCAGTGCCCTGGACAGGCAAGCGGGGGAGCAGTTCTTC.

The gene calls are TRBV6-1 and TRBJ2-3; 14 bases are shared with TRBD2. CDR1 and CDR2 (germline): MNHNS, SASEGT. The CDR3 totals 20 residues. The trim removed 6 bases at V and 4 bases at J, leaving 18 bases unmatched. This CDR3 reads CASRDDFWTSGGISADTQYF. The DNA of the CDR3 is TGTGCCAGCAGAGATGATTTCTGGACTAGCGGGGGGATCAGCGCAGATACGCAGTATTTT.

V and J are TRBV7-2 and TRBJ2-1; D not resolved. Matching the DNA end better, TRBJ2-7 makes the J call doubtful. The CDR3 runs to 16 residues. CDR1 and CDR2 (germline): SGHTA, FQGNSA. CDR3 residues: CASSLDGSSSYNEQYF. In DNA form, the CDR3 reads TGTGCCAGCAGCTTAGATGGTTCGAGCTCCTACAATGAGCAGTACTTC.

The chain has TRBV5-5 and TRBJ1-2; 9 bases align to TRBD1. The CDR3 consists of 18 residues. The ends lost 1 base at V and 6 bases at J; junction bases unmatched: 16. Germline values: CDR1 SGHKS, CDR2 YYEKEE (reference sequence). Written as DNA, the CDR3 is TGTGCCAGCAGCTTGATAATGAGGTGGGACAGGGTTGAAAATGGCTACACCTTC. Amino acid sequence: CASSLIMRWDRVENGYTF. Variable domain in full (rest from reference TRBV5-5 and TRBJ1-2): DAGVTQSPTHLIKTRGQQVTLRCSPISGHKSVSWYQQVLGQGPQFIFQYYEKEERGRGNFPDRFSARQFPNYSSELNVNALLLGDSALYLCASSLIMRWDRVENGYTFGSGTRLTVV.

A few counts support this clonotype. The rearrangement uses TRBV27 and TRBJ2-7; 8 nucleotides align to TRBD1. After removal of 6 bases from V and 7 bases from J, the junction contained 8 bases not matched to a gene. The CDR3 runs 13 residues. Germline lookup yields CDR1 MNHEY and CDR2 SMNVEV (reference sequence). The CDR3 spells CASRDREGTEQYF. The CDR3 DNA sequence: TGTGCCAGCAGGGACAGGGAAGGAACGGAGCAGTACTTC.

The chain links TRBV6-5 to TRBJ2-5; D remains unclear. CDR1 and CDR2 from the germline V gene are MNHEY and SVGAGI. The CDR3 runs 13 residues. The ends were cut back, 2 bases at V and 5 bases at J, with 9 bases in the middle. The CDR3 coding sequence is TGTGCCAGCAGTTACGCTCCCTCGGAGACCCAGTACTTC. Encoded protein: CASSYAPSETQYF.